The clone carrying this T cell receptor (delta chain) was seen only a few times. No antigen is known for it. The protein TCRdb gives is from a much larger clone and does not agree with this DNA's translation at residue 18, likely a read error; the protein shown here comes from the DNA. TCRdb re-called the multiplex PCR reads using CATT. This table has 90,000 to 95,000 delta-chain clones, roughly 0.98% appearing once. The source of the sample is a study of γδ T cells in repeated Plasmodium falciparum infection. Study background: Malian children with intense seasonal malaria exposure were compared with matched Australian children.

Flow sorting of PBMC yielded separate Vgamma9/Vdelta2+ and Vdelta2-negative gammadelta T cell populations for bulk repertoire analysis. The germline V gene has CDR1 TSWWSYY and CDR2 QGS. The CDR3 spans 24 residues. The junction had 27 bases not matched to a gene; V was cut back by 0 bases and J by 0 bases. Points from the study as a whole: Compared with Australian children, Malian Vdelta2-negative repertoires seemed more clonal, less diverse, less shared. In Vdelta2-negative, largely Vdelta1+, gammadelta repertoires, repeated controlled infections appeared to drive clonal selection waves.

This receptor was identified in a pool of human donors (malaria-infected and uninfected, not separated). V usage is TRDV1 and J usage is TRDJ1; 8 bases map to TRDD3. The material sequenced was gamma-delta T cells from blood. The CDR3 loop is CALGELGINFRNSWGSTHTDKLIF. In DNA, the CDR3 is TGTGCTCTTGGGGAACTAGGTATAAATTTCCGGAACTCCTGGGGGAGTACGCACACCGATAAACTCATCTTT.